These T cell receptor beta chains were read from a single sample in a study of glioma-infiltrating T cells. TCRdb used MiXCR to reprocess the multiplex PCR reads, holding one entry per CDR3 protein. The data show around 350,000 distinct CDR3 sequences, with roughly two fifths seen just once and about 12% held by the top ten. Source material: glioma tissue, nonneoplastic brain tissue, or PBMCs (not recorded which). The receptors come from a human donor with low-grade glioma or glioblastoma, undergoing nonglioma brain surgery, or in good health (not recorded which). Each CDR3 is given with its conserved first and last residue. D genes are given only for firm matches. Size is omitted from some rows. Given values are once, few, many or a class for expanded clones.

CDR3aa: CASSPEGRRWNTEAFF; CDR3nt: TGTGCCAGCAGCCCCGAAGGGAGGAGGTGGAACACTGAAGCTTTCTTT; abundance: NA; v_gene: TRBV6-2/TRBV6-3; j_gene: TRBJ1-1; d_gene: NA
CDR3aa: CSVGNLGGATEQFF; CDR3nt: TGCAGCGTTGGAAACTTAGGGGGGGCCACTGAGCAGTTCTTC; abundance: NA; v_gene: TRBV29-1; j_gene: TRBJ2-1; d_gene: NA
CDR3aa: CASSLGWGDEKLFF; CDR3nt: TGTGCCAGCAGCTTAGGTTGGGGAGATGAAAAACTGTTTTTT; abundance: few; v_gene: TRBV4-2; j_gene: TRBJ1-4; d_gene: NA
CDR3aa: CASTDSTGELFF; CDR3nt: TGTGCCAGCACCGATAGCACCGGGGAGCTGTTTTTT; abundance: NA; v_gene: TRBV25-1; j_gene: TRBJ2-2; d_gene: NA
CDR3aa: CASSFPTSGNMNTEAFF; CDR3nt: TGTGCCAGCAGCTTCCCGACGAGCGGGAACATGAACACTGAAGCTTTCTTT; abundance: few; v_gene: TRBV7-9; j_gene: TRBJ1-1; d_gene: NA
CDR3aa: CATQSGDSYNEQFF; CDR3nt: TGTGCCACCCAAAGCGGGGACTCCTACAATGAGCAGTTCTTC; abundance: NA; v_gene: TRBV24-1; j_gene: TRBJ2-1; d_gene: TRBD2
CDR3aa: CASSLGPGLNTEAFF; CDR3nt: TGTGCCAGCAGTTTAGGCCCAGGGCTCAACACTGAAGCTTTCTTT; abundance: many; v_gene: TRBV27; j_gene: TRBJ1-1; d_gene: NA
CDR3aa: CASSQDYSGSDNEQFF; CDR3nt: TGTGCCAGCAGCCAAGATTATAGCGGGAGCGACAATGAGCAGTTCTTC; abundance: few; v_gene: TRBV14; j_gene: TRBJ2-1; d_gene: TRBD2
CDR3aa: CASSLSTSYGYTF; CDR3nt: TGTGCCAGCAGTTTAAGTACGTCCTATGGCTACACCTTC; abundance: few; v_gene: TRBV12-3/TRBV12-4; j_gene: TRBJ1-2; d_gene: NA
CDR3aa: CASSLLAGGPWQFF; CDR3nt: TGTGCCAGCAGTTTACTAGCGGGAGGGCCGTGGCAGTTCTTC; abundance: few; v_gene: TRBV28; j_gene: TRBJ2-1; d_gene: TRBD2
CDR3aa: CSAKGTINEQFF; CDR3nt: TGCAGTGCTAAGGGGACCATCAATGAGCAGTTCTTC; abundance: few; v_gene: TRBV20-1; j_gene: TRBJ2-1; d_gene: NA
CDR3aa: CASSVGQSNYGYTF; CDR3nt: TGTGCCAGCAGCGTAGGACAGAGTAACTATGGCTACACCTTC; abundance: NA; v_gene: TRBV7-9; j_gene: TRBJ1-2; d_gene: NA
CDR3aa: CASRPGQQEEKLFF; CDR3nt: TGTGCCAGCAGGCCGGGACAGCAGGAAGAAAAACTGTTTTTT; abundance: few; v_gene: TRBV2; j_gene: TRBJ1-4; d_gene: TRBD1
CDR3aa: CASSSGTSGTQETQYF; CDR3nt: TGTGCCAGCAGCTCGGGGACTAGCGGGACCCAAGAGACCCAGTACTTC; abundance: many; v_gene: TRBV5-4; j_gene: TRBJ2-5; d_gene: TRBD2
CDR3aa: CASSLGTSLEQYF; CDR3nt: TGTGCCAGCAGCTTAGGAACCTCCCTCGAGCAGTACTTC; abundance: NA; v_gene: TRBV7-6; j_gene: TRBJ2-7; d_gene: NA
CDR3aa: CARSYGRFKNIQYF; CDR3nt: TGTGCCAGAAGCTACGGGAGGTTCAAAAACATTCAGTACTTC; abundance: NA; v_gene: TRBV7-8; j_gene: TRBJ2-4; d_gene: TRBD2
CDR3aa: CATLLSGGSYNEQFF; CDR3nt: TGTGCCACCCTACTGAGCGGGGGTTCCTACAATGAGCAGTTCTTC; abundance: NA; v_gene: TRBV28; j_gene: TRBJ2-1; d_gene: TRBD2
CDR3aa: CASSLVPNQPQHF; CDR3nt: TGTGCCAGCAGTTTGGTACCCAATCAGCCCCAGCATTTT; abundance: many; v_gene: TRBV28; j_gene: TRBJ1-5; d_gene: NA
CDR3aa: CASSLWRGDEQFF; CDR3nt: TGTGCCAGCAGCTTATGGCGAGGCGATGAGCAGTTCTTC; abundance: few; v_gene: TRBV11-2; j_gene: TRBJ2-1; d_gene: NA
CDR3aa: CATSRGGSDTEAFF; CDR3nt: TGTGCCACCAGCAGAGGAGGGTCGGACACTGAAGCTTTCTTT; abundance: many; v_gene: TRBV15; j_gene: TRBJ1-1; d_gene: NA
CDR3aa: CATSDAREQETQYF; CDR3nt: TGTGCCACCAGTGATGCCCGGGAGCAAGAGACCCAGTACTTC; abundance: NA; v_gene: TRBV24-1; j_gene: TRBJ2-5; d_gene: NA
CDR3aa: CASTTGQGRYGYTF; CDR3nt: TGTGCCAGCACCACCGGACAGGGTCGATATGGCTACACCTTC; abundance: many; v_gene: TRBV6-2/TRBV6-3; j_gene: TRBJ1-2; d_gene: TRBD1
CDR3aa: CASSPGTSAYLLTDTQYF; CDR3nt: TGTGCCAGCTCCCCCGGGACTAGCGCCTATCTCCTCACAGATACGCAGTATTTT; abundance: few; v_gene: TRBV18; j_gene: TRBJ2-3; d_gene: TRBD2
CDR3aa: CASSYASTAKNIQYF; CDR3nt: TGTGCCAGCAGTTACGCCAGCACAGCCAAAAACATTCAGTACTTC; abundance: NA; v_gene: TRBV6-2/TRBV6-3; j_gene: TRBJ2-4; d_gene: NA
CDR3aa: CASSLNSGATDTQYF; CDR3nt: TGTGCCAGCTCACTTAACAGTGGGGCCACAGATACGCAGTATTTT; abundance: few; v_gene: TRBV18; j_gene: TRBJ2-3; d_gene: NA